A single sample is the source of the 28 T cell receptor beta chains below, sequenced in a study of chemoradiotherapy in HPV16-positive cancers. Generated by immunoSEQ multiplex PCR, the TCRdb table keeps only in-frame clones and is missing some. This table has 750 to 1,000 clones, around 90% appearing once. The sequenced sample was tumor tissue, obtained from a patient who underwent chemoradiotherapy. These receptors all come from a human donor with HPV-associated anogenital cancer.

The rearrangement links TRBV11-2 to TRBJ1-6; a weak D match, TRBD1 (6 bases). The CDR3 spans 15 residues. Trimming took 6 bases from V and 9 from J, leaving 18 bases between them. Per germline, CDR1 SGHAT and CDR2 FQNNGV. The CDR3 DNA sequence: TGTGCCAGCAGTCCTAGGACAGTGGGGTTTTCACCCCTCCACTTT. This translates into CASSPRTVGFSPLHF.

The genes are TRBV7-3 and TRBJ2-3; D could derive from TRBD1 or TRBD2 (5 bases each). CDR3 size: 20 residues. V was clipped by 5 bases and J by 2 bases, with 29 bases between them. Germline V lookup: CDR1 SGHTA, CDR2 FQGTGA. CDR3 in amino acids: CASSRRTPGPQNTYTDTQYF. The DNA of the CDR3 is TGTGCCAGCAGCCGGCGGACTCCGGGACCTCAAAACACCTACACAGATACGCAGTATTTT.

This sequence joins TRBV6-1 and TRBJ1-4; D remains ambiguous. CDR3 size: 13 residues. The germline gives CDR1 MNHNS, CDR2 SASEGT. The V end was cut by 7 bases, the J end by 7 bases, with 13 bases between. This chain's CDR3 is CASTSRDTEKLFF. CDR3 coding DNA: TGTGCCAGCACCTCACGGGATACTGAAAAACTGTTTTTT.

In its sample, this clone was seen a few times. CDR3 protein: CASSQRASGSDTQYF. The CDR3 DNA reads as TGCGCCAGCAGCCAAAGGGCTAGCGGGAGTGATACGCAGTATTTT. The V and J genes are TRBV4-3 and TRBJ2-3; 10 nucleotides align to TRBD2. This CDR3 contains 15 residues. CDR1 LGHNA and CDR2 YSLEER come from the germline V gene. V lost 2 bases and J lost 6; bases outside the gene matches: 5.

J is TRBJ2-3 and V is TRBV6-1; 7 nucleotides align to TRBD1. Germline-derived CDR1 and CDR2 are MNHNS and SASEGT. The CDR3 has 15 residues. Trimming at V came to 0 bases and at J to 4 bases, leaving 4 bases not matched to a gene. DNA of the CDR3: TGTGCCAGCAGTGAAGCCCCAGGGGGTGCAGATACGCAGTATTTT. Its protein product is CASSEAPGGADTQYF.

J is TRBJ1-6 and V is TRBV7-2; the D gene is possibly TRBD1 (6 bases). Trimming pared 5 bases from V and 10 bases from J, leaving 15 bases between. CDR3 length: 14 amino acids. Germline CDR1 is SGHTA and CDR2 is FQGNSA. CDR3 coding DNA: TGTGCCAGCAGCCTAACAGGGTACGGGTCACCCCTCCACTTT. Encoded protein: CASSLTGYGSPLHF.

CDR3 coding DNA: TGTGCCAGCAGGACGGGGGGGCAGGCCACCGGGGAGCTGTTTTTT. This codes for CASRTGGQATGELFF. The chain employs TRBV2 and TRBJ2-2; 8 bases align to TRBD2. Germline V gives CDR1 SNHLY, CDR2 FYNNEI. J was trimmed by 4 bases and V by 6 bases; bases with no gene match: 7. The CDR3 consists of 15 residues.

The chain recombines TRBV5-5 with TRBJ1-4; D not resolved. Trimming left V 3 bases short and J 2 bases short, with 14 bases between. The CDR3 has 16 residues. Germline assignment: CDR1 SGHKS and CDR2 YYEKEE (reference sequence). CDR3 in DNA: TGTGCCAGCAGCTGGCTCCCTGGTGGGACTAATGAAAAACTGTTTTTT. As protein: CASSWLPGGTNEKLFF.

This clone occurred a few times. V and J are TRBV19 and TRBJ1-1; D remains unclear. Germline V gene sequence: CDR1 LNHDA, CDR2 SQIVND (reference sequence). This CDR3 has 14 residues. V lost 4 bases and J 7 bases, leaving 16 bases between the germline ends. The CDR3 DNA follows: TGTGCCAGTAGTACCCGGATTAAGGTGGTTGAAGCTTTCTTT. Protein: CASSTRIKVVEAFF.

This sequence joins TRBV10-3 and TRBJ1-1; D might be TRBD1 (5 bases). V lost 7 bases, J lost 4 bases, and 16 bases lay in between. Per the germline V gene, CDR1 is ENHRY and CDR2 is SYGVKD. The CDR3 is 14 residues long. The CDR3 region has the DNA TGTGCCATCACCCCGACGGGGGAGGTCACTGAAGCTTTCTTT. This gives the protein CAITPTGEVTEAFF.

This clone was detected only once. The chain recombines TRBV14 with TRBJ2-5; D is unresolved. V lost 1 base and J 7 bases, leaving 16 bases between the germline ends. Per the germline V gene, CDR1 is SGHDN and CDR2 is FVKESK. The CDR3 has 15 amino acids. CDR3 sequence: CASSQALVPLGTQYF. In DNA, the CDR3 is TGTGCCAGCAGCCAAGCCCTAGTGCCCCTGGGGACCCAGTACTTC.

The chain is built from TRBV7-2 and TRBJ2-3; D is uncertain. Trimming took off 5 bases at V and 1 base at J, with 10 bases between the two ends. Germline values: CDR1 SGHTA, CDR2 FQGNSA. The CDR3 runs 14 residues. As DNA, the CDR3 is TGTGCCAGCAGCCTCTACGGTCGCACAGATACGCAGTATTTT. This translates into CASSLYGRTDTQYF. Full variable domain (rest looked up from reference TRBV7-2 and TRBJ2-3): GAGVSQSPSNKVTEKGKDVELRCDPISGHTALYWYRQSLGQGLEFLIYFQGNSAPDKSGLPSDRFSAERTGGSVSTLTIQRTQQEDSAVYLCASSLYGRTDTQYFGPGTRLTVL.

CDR3: CASSHATSGVTDTQYF. The CDR3 DNA follows: TGTGCCAGCAGCCATGCGACTAGCGGGGTCACAGATACGCAGTATTTT. The chain combines TRBV5-8 with TRBJ2-3; 11 bases match TRBD2. CDR1 is SGHTS and CDR2 is YDEGEE in the germline V gene. CDR3 size: 16 residues. V dropped 4 bases and J dropped 2; count of bases not matched to a gene: 6.

The chain is built from TRBV29-1 and TRBJ1-1, with unresolved D. The germline V and J ends were trimmed by 5 bases and 0 bases, with 7 bases remaining between them. The CDR3 consists of 12 residues. The germline V gene has CDR1 SQVTM and CDR2 ANQGSEA. The DNA for the CDR3 is TGCAGCGTTCGACCCATGAACACTGAAGCTTTCTTT. It codes for CSVRPMNTEAFF.

This sequence joins TRBV30 and TRBJ2-5; the D gene could be TRBD1 or TRBD2 (6 bases each). This CDR3 is 14 amino acids long. V lost 3 bases to trimming and J lost 2 bases, with 13 bases between them. In germline, CDR1 is GTSNPN, CDR2 SVGIG (reference sequence). DNA of the CDR3: TGTGCCTGGAGGGTGAGGGGGGTTCAAGAGACCCAGTACTTC. It specifies CAWRVRGVQETQYF.

The chain carries TRBV7-3 and TRBJ2-3; 11 bases are a match to TRBD2. Germline V gives CDR1 SGHTA, CDR2 FQGTGA. CDR3 length equals 16 residues. V dropped 5 bases and J dropped 6; count of bases not matched to a gene: 10. CDR3 DNA: TGTGCCAGCAGCCCCGTGGTAGCGGGAGGGCGGGATACGCAGTATTTT. This encodes CASSPVVAGGRDTQYF.

This clone was found once. The chain has TRBV2 and TRBJ2-1; the match to TRBD2 covers 7 bases. The CDR3 covers 16 residues. V was clipped by 6 bases and J by 7 bases; unmatched bases: 15. Per the germline V gene, CDR1 is SNHLY and CDR2 is FYNNEI. CDR3 coding DNA: TGTGCCAGCAGCCCTACTAGCGCTGGTCTTCGGAATGAGCAGTTCTTC. Translation: CASSPTSAGLRNEQFF.

V usage is TRBV30 and J usage is TRBJ1-1; the D gene is possibly TRBD1 (6 bases). The V end was cut by 3 bases, the J end by 6 bases, with 11 bases between. Germline CDR1 reads GTSNPN; CDR2 reads SVGIG (reference sequence). CDR3 size: 12 residues. The CDR3 DNA reads as TGTGCCTGGAGCAGGGGATCGCCTGAAGCTTTCTTT. Amino acids: CAWSRGSPEAFF.

V and J are TRBV27 and TRBJ2-7; D not certain. Per germline, CDR1 MNHEY and CDR2 SMNVEV (reference sequence). The CDR3 covers 14 residues. V was pared by 5 bases and J by 2 bases, with 13 bases between. The CDR3 region is CASSASGLPYEQYV. DNA of the CDR3: TGTGCCAGCAGTGCCTCAGGTTTACCCTACGAGCAGTACGTC.

The chain couples TRBV4-1 to TRBJ1-1; 7 nucleotides match TRBD1. This CDR3 region has 16 residues. With 1 base clipped from V and 6 bases from J, the junction kept 11 bases outside the gene matches. Germline assignment: CDR1 MGHRA and CDR2 YSYEKL. CDR3 sequence: CASSQASQRGLAEAFF. CDR3 nucleotides: TGCGCCAGCAGCCAAGCTTCCCAAAGGGGGCTCGCTGAAGCTTTCTTT.

This clone has just a few counts. The chain carries TRBV2 and TRBJ1-1; D possibly corresponds to TRBD1 (5 bases). V was trimmed by 0 bases and J by 1 base, leaving 9 bases between them. This CDR3 region has 15 residues. Germline V gives CDR1 SNHLY, CDR2 FYNNEI. The CDR3 loop is CASSEAGRRNTEAFF. DNA for the CDR3: TGTGCCAGCAGTGAAGCGGGACGGAGGAACACTGAAGCTTTCTTT. Based on the CDR3 plus reference TRBV2 and TRBJ1-1, the full variable domain is EPEVTQTPSHQVTQMGQEVILRCVPISNHLYFYWYRQILGQKVEFLVSFYNNEISEKSEIFDDQFSVERPDGSNFTLKIRSTKLEDSAMYFCASSEAGRRNTEAFFGQGTRLTVV.

The V and J genes are TRBV5-1 and TRBJ2-3; D is undetermined. There are 13 residues in the CDR3. V lost 4 bases to trimming and J lost 2 bases, with 8 bases between them. Germline values: CDR1 SGHRS, CDR2 YFSETQ. CDR3 bases: TGCGCCAGCAGCATAGGGCCCACAGATACGCAGTATTTT. Translating gives CASSIGPTDTQYF.

The rearrangement joins TRBV30 to TRBJ2-2; 9 bases match TRBD1. Germline V gene lookup returns CDR1 GTSNPN and CDR2 SVGIG (reference sequence). This CDR3 has 12 amino acids. J was trimmed by 13 bases and V by 3 bases; bases with no gene match: 6. The CDR3 nucleotides are TGTGCCTGGAGCACAGGGGGCTTGGCGCTGTTTTTT. Translation gives CAWSTGGLALFF.

For the CDR3, the DNA is TGCGCCAGCAGCCAAGATTGGGGACAGGCGACTAACTATGGCTACACCTTC. This gives the protein CASSQDWGQATNYGYTF. The genes are TRBV4-3 and TRBJ1-2; the match to TRBD1 covers 8 bases. The CDR3 extends over 17 amino acids. V was pared by 0 bases and J by 0 bases, with 6 bases of the junction left unmatched. The germline V gene encodes CDR1 LGHNA and CDR2 YSLEER.

Regarding this clone: Mismatch with germline at one junction end may stem from a read error. The genes are TRBV6-1 and TRBJ2-1; D tentatively reads TRBD1 or TRBD2 (6 bases each). The CDR3 length is 16 residues. In germline, CDR1 is MNHNS, CDR2 SASEGT. The CDR3 nucleotides read TGTGCCAGCAGGGAAGGTCCGGGGGCGCGGGGCAATGAGCAGTTCTTC. Encoded protein: CASREGPGARGNEQFF.

This clone was found once. The J gene is TRBJ2-7, the V gene TRBV7-9; 7 positions agree with TRBD1. V trimming: 4 bases; J trimming: 4 bases; junction bases outside the gene matches: 10. Germline CDR1 SEHNR, CDR2 FQNEAQ (reference sequence). This CDR3 is built from 15 residues. This CDR3 reads CASSSGERQGYEQYF. The CDR3 DNA sequence: TGTGCCAGCAGCTCCGGGGAGCGACAGGGTTACGAGCAGTACTTC.

The chain recombines TRBV6-5 with TRBJ2-1; 8 nucleotides agree with TRBD2. V dropped 10 bases and J dropped 2; count of bases not matched to a gene: 10. CDR1 and CDR2 from the germline V gene are MNHEY and SVGAGI. The CDR3 has 15 amino acids. The chain's CDR3 is CATQLIAGPYNEQFF. The CDR3 DNA is TGTGCCACCCAATTGATAGCGGGGCCCTACAATGAGCAGTTCTTC.

The chain links TRBV5-1 to TRBJ2-4; 10 bases match TRBD2. V gave up 3 bases and J gave up 2 bases; unmatched junction bases: 8. The CDR3 has 17 amino acids. Germline values: CDR1 SGHRS, CDR2 YFSETQ. The CDR3, as DNA: TGCGCCAGCAGCTCGGGAGGGACTAGCGCTTCCAAAAACATTCAGTACTTC. Translation: CASSSGGTSASKNIQYF.